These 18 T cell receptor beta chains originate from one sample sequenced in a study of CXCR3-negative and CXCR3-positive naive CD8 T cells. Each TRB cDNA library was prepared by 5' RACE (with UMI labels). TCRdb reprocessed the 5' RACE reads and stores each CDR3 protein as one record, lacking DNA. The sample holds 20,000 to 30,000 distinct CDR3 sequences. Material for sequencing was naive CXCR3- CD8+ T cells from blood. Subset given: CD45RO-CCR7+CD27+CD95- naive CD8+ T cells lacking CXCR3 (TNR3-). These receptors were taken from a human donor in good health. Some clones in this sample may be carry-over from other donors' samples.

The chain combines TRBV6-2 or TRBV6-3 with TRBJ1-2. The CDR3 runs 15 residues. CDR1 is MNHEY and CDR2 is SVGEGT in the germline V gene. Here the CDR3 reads CASSNQEQSSYGYTF.

CDR3 amino acids: CASRTKLYGQHNEQFF. The chain links TRBV28 to TRBJ2-1; TCRdb gives TRBD1 as the D gene, but with no DNA this cannot be confirmed. The CDR3 sequence is 16 residues long. Germline V gene sequence: CDR1 MDHEN, CDR2 SYDVKM.

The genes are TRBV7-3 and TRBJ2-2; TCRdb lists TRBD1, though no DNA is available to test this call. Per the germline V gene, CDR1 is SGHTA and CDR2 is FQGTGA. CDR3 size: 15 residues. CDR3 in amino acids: CASSVAGGNTGELFF.

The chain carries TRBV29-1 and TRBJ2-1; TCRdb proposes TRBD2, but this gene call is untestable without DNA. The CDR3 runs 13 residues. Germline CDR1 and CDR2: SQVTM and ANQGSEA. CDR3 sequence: CSVPSGGGDEQFF.

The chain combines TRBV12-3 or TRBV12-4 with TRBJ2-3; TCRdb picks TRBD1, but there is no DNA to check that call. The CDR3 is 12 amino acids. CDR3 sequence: CASRTMSDTQYF.

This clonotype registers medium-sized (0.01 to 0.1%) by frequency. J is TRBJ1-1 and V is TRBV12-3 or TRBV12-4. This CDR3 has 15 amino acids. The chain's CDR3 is CASSLALGEWTEAFF.

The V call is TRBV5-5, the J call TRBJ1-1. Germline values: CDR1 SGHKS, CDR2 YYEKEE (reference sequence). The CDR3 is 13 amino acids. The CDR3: CASSLWGTDEAFF.

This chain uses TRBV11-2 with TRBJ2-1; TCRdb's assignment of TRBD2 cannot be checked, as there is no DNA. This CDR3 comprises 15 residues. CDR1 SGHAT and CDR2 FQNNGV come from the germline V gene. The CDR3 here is CASSFGKEGRNEQFF.

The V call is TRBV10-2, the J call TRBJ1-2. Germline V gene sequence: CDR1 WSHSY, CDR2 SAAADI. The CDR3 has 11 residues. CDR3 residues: CASSESYGYTF.

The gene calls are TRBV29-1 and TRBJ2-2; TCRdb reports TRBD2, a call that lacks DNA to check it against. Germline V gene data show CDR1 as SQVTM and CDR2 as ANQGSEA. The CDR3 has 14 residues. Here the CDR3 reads CSVTGREDTGELFF.

The CDR3 loop reads CSVSVPDVNEQFF. The chain is built from TRBV29-1 and TRBJ2-1; TCRdb proposes TRBD1, but this gene call is untestable without DNA. The CDR3 has 13 amino acids. Germline CDR1 reads SQVTM; CDR2 reads ANQGSEA.

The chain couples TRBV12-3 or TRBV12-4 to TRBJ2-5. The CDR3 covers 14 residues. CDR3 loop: CASSLWAQQETQYF.

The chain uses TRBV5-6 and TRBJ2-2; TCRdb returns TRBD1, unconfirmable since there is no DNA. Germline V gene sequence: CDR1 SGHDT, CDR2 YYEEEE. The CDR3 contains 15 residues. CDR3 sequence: CASSPGQGITGELFF. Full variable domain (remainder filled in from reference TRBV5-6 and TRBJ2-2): DAGVTQSPTHLIKTRGQQVTLRCSPKSGHDTVSWYQQALGQGPQFIFQYYEEEERQRGNFPDRFSGHQFPNYSSELNVNALLLGDSALYLCASSPGQGITGELFFGEGSRLTVL.

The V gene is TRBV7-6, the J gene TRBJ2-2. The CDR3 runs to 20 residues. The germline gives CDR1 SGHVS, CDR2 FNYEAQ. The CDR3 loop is CASSLNPPERTATNTGELFF.

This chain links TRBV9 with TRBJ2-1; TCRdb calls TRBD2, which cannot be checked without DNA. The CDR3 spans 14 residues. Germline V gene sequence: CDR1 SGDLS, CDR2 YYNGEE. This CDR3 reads CASSPSRAGAEQFF. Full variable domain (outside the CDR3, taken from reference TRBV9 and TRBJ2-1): DSGVTQTPKHLITATGQRVTLRCSPRSGDLSVYWYQQSLDQGLQFLIQYYNGEERAKGNILERFSAQQFPDLHSELNLSSLELGDSALYFCASSPSRAGAEQFFGPGTRLTVL.

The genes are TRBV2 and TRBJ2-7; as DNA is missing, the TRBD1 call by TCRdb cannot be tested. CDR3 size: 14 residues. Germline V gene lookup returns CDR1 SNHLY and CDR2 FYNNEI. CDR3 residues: CASSEAPTGYEQYF. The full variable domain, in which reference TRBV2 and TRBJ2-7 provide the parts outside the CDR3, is EPEVTQTPSHQVTQMGQEVILRCVPISNHLYFYWYRQILGQKVEFLVSFYNNEISEKSEIFDDQFSVERPDGSNFTLKIRSTKLEDSAMYFCASSEAPTGYEQYFGPGTRLTVT.

CDR3 sequence: CSVEGGAFYEQYF. The V and J genes are TRBV29-1 and TRBJ2-7; TCRdb reports TRBD1, a call that lacks DNA to check it against. CDR1 is SQVTM, CDR2 ANQGSEA, per germline. The CDR3 sequence is 13 residues long.

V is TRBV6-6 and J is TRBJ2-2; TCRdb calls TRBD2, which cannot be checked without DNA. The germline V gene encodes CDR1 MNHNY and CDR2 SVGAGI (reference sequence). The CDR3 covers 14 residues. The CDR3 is CASTRSLMAGELFF.